This T cell receptor (beta chain) was recovered during a study of blood T cell repertoires in COVID-19. Study-level information: The origin of the acute and convalescent COVID-19 samples was the United States, Italy and Spain. The cDNA or gDNA used as material had been derived from T cells, B-cell-depleted T cells, or PBMCs.

The length of the CDR3 is 15 residues. Germline trimming cut 3 bases from V and 0 bases from J; bases unmatched to any gene: 3. Germline-derived CDR1 and CDR2 are MRHNA and SNTAGT. Only a few counts were recorded for this clone. TCRdb's copy holds only in-frame clones and misses some; the assay was immunoSEQ multiplex PCR. The table records some 170,000 clones, 80% to 90% of them present only once. The sequenced material came from PBMCs or T cells enriched from blood (not recorded which). The rearrangement uses TRBV6-4 and TRBJ2-3; 7 bases fit TRBD2. The sequence was obtained from a man between 50 and 59 years old who had recovered from COVID-19. The CDR3 spells CASSEGGGSTDTQYF. CDR3 coding DNA: TGTGCCAGCAGTGAGGGGGGGGGAAGCACAGATACGCAGTATTTT.